Described below is a single TCR beta chain sequence and its context. This specimen comes from a study of blood T cell repertoires in COVID-19. Study background: Sites across the United States, Italy and Spain contributed samples from acute and convalescent COVID-19.

Participants came from fewer than 25 US areas, aged roughly 18 to 89 years. Contact with a PCR-confirmed or clinician-diagnosed COVID-19 case occurred within 2 weeks of entry. Per the original data handling: Reference gene primers were amplified, and this amplification served to estimate nucleated cell counts. Some clones are missing from TCRdb's copy, which holds only in-frame ones; the method was immunoSEQ multiplex PCR. D and trimming were read from the DNA, whereas the V and J calls and clone size are those reported in that table. Of some 300,000 clones listed, roughly 89% are singletons. Germline V CDR1 and CDR2: SGHAT, FQNNGV. This CDR3 is built from 16 residues. With 5 bases clipped from V and 1 base from J, the junction kept 10 bases outside the gene matches.

Sequencing was performed on PBMCs or T cells enriched from blood (not recorded which). The clonotype originates from a woman aged 45-65 years who had been exposed to COVID-19. The rearrangement joins TRBV11-2 to TRBJ1-2, with 7 bases that match TRBD1. In DNA, the CDR3 is TGTGCCAGCAGCAAACCCACAGGGGACGTTAACTATGGCTACACCTTC. Amino acids: CASSKPTGDVNYGYTF.